The T cell receptor beta chain under discussion was sequenced for a study of T cells in women clearing cervical HPV infection (dated by TCRdb to the late 2010s). Background for the entire study: Cases were some 26 women with histologically confirmed HPV16-related CIN3 or worse, including a couple of invasive cancers. Cases and controls were matched on year of sample collection and on age within five years. Nested within Costa Rica's Guanacaste HPV Natural History Study, an exploratory proof-of-principle case-control study compared TCR repertoires across cervical HPV16 outcomes. For cases, the median interval between lesion detection and blood sampling was around 150 days, with an interquartile range of roughly 90 to 200 days. Since HLA typing was available for only a few women, HLA type could not be ruled out as a confounder. Median age was roughly 35 years in cases versus roughly 40 in controls, and baseline characteristics did not differ significantly. Five blinded duplicates per group were added as quality controls, so that 60 or so samples were obtained: around 50 participants and 10 replicates. The parent cohort enrolled 8,500 to 11,000 women aged 18 or older in Guanacaste, Costa Rica, during about 1992 to 1995 and followed them for approximately seven years. Blood from cases was drawn at the visit where the lesion was first identified, while blood from controls was drawn once the infection was no longer detected. The approximately 23 controls were women who cleared a single incident HPV16 infection within 12 months without developing precancer or cancer. Study-wide findings and limitations: Whether associations preceded infection or resulted from infection could not be shown with the cross-sectional design, and effector/memory subsets and HPV-specific T cells were not isolated. Because the number of T cells in each sample was unknown, differences in richness could reflect differing T-cell content rather than repertoire biology. CIN3+ cases had significantly higher TCR repertoire richness than controls across sequencing depths, but evenness did not differ between the groups. Lower TRBV6-7 relative abundance was observed in cases than in controls (approximately 0.1% versus 0.16%; Bonferroni P = 0.0008). Random forest classifiers combining richness and V gene abundances distinguished cases from controls with an estimated AUC of 0.83.

Every participant had a single incident cervical HPV16 infection, and prevalent HPV16 infections were excluded. Cervical HPV DNA was detected with MY09/MY11 PCR, and genotyping was done with dot-blot hybridization. About 14 mL of heparinized blood were centrifuged, and the buffy coat was aliquoted, frozen at -30°C, then stored at -80°C. QIAGEN kits were used to extract genomic DNA from buffy coat specimens. With respect to this clone: Its antigen specificity is not known. The CDR3 end lies 3 residues beyond the end of the read and is filled in from the germline J gene.

TCR beta CDR3 regions were amplified by multiplex PCR using the immunoSEQ assay from an average of roughly 1,300 ng genomic DNA per sample. The assay corrected primer bias using a complete synthetic TCR repertoire to establish an amplification baseline. Amplicons were sequenced on the Illumina platform. As for the authors' bioinformatics: Sequences were error-corrected by clustering with frequency ratios and a modified nearest-neighbor algorithm and were then analyzed in the immunoSEQ Analyzer with IMGT gene definitions. At each rarefaction depth, TCR richness and evenness were averaged across 20 rarefaction repeats, and any sample with fewer sequences than the depth was left out. Relative abundances of V, D and J genes were compared between groups using Wilcoxon rank sum tests, with FDR correction applied. In the blinded duplicates, the intraclass correlation was roughly 96% for TCR richness and averaged about 80% across 65 to 75 gene segments. TCRdb provides this immuneACCESS table in a form limited to in-frame rearrangements. Some clones are lacking; in checked studies, under half of them reflect an unresolved V gene, and why the rest are absent is not known. V, J and clone size are taken as reported in that table, and D and trimming were inferred from the DNA itself. The table of this sample itemizes 30,000 or so clones. The ten largest clones take up about 8.1% of the sample.

Reading from cysteine to phenylalanine, the CDR3 counts 16 amino acids. Shown are 39 bases from within the CDR3, in frame from base 1. Here V drops 4 bases and J drops 0 bases, and the junction holds 4 bases not matched to any gene. From a lookup of the germline V gene, CDR1 and CDR2 are MNHEY and SVGEGT. The V and J segments used are TRBV6-2 or TRBV6-3 and TRBJ2-3, with 10 bases in between that match TRBD2. The specimen was blood buffy coat. This receptor was taken from a woman between 18 and 75 years old with a cervical HPV16 infection that either progressed to CIN3+ or cleared (not recorded which). The CDR3 protein is CASSFILAGSTDTQYF. The CDR3 bases that were read are TGTGCCAGCAGTTTCATACTAGCGGGGAGCACAGATACG.